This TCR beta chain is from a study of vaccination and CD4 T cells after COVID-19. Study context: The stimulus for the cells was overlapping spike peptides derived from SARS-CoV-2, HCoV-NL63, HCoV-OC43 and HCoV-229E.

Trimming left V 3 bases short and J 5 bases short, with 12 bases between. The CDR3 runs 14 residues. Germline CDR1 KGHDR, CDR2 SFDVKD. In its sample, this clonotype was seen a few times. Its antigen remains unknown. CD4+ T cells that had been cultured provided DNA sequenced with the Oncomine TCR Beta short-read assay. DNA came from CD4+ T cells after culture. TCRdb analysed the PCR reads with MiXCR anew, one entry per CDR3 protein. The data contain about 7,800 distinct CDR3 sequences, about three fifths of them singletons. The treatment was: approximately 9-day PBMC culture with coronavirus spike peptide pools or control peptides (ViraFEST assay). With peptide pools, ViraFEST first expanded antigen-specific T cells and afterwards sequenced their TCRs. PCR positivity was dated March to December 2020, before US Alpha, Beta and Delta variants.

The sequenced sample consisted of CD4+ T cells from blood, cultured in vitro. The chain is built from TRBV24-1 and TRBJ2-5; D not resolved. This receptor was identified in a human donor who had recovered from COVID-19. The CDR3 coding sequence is TGTGCCACCAGTGATCCTCTTAGGTGGGAGACCCAGTACTTC. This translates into CATSDPLRWETQYF.